The T cell receptor beta chain described here comes from a study of T cells in Graves' hyperthyroidism and ophthalmopathy. On the study more broadly: Peripheral blood draws took place at initial diagnosis, ahead of any treatment.

TCR beta CDR3 sequences were amplified from RNA transcripts. An initial round of RT-PCR targeting the TCR CDR3 relied on the HTBI primer set. TCRdb processed the multiplex PCR reads anew with MiXCR; each CDR3 protein has one entry. The repertoire holds fewer than 650,000 distinct CDR3 sequences, 13% to 15% seen once, with 11% to 15% in the top ten. The table lists this clonotype with a few counts. In patients aged 18 to 65, hyperthyroidism was newly diagnosed, with duration under 2 months. Thyroid ultrasound, orbital computed tomography, clinical symptoms, and serum thyroxine and TRAb underpinned diagnoses. Fresh 10 ml peripheral blood yielded PBMCs. This TCR came from a woman between 40 and 50 years old with Graves' hyperthyroidism. Sequencing was done on a sample of blood.

For the CDR3, the DNA is TGCAGTGCGACCCAGGACAGCACCGGGGAGCTGTTTTTT. Protein: CSATQDSTGELFF. J is TRBJ2-2 and V is TRBV20-1, with D perhaps matching TRBD1 (6 bases). The CDR3 extends over 13 amino acids. The V end lost 6 bases, the J end lost 4 bases, and 12 bases lay between the germline ends. Germline V gene sequence: CDR1 DFQATT, CDR2 SNEGSKA (reference sequence).